This T cell receptor beta chain comes out of a study of cytomegalovirus exposure and HLA in healthy donors. This clone is a singleton in its sample. Antigen specificity is unknown. Study-wide results and limits: Overall, roughly 160 TCR beta chains were annotated as cytomegalovirus-associated.

This PCR relied on a set of 60 Vbeta primers and 13 Jbeta primers. The method was immunoSEQ multiplex PCR; TCRdb's version includes in-frame clones alone and lacks a portion of them. The sample lists 150,000 to 200,000 clones; over 60% were seen once. Trimming cost V 5 bases and J 0 bases, with 5 bases left between them. This CDR3 region has 14 residues. Per germline, CDR1 SGHVS and CDR2 FNYEAQ. The TCR was taken from a female donor in good health and CMV-seronegative. The rearrangement uses TRBV7-6 and TRBJ2-6; D not resolved. The sample comprised PBMCs. The CDR3 sequence: CASSRYSGANVLTF. CDR3 bases: TGTGCCAGCAGCCGGTACTCTGGGGCCAACGTCCTGACTTTC.